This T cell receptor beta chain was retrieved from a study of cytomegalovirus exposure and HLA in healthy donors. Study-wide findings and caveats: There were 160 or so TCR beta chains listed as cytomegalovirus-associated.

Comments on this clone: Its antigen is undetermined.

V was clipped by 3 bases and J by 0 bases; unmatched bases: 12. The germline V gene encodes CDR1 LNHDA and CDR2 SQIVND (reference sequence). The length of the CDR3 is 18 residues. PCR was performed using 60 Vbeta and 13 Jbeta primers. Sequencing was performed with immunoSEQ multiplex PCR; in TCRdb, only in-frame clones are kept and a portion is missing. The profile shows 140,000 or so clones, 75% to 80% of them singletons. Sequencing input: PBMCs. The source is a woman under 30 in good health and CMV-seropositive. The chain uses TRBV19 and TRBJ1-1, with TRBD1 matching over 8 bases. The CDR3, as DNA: TGTGCCAGTAGTATGGCACCCATAAGACAGGGGATGAACACTGAAGCTTTCTTT. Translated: CASSMAPIRQGMNTEAFF.